This T cell receptor (beta chain) is drawn from a study of T cell responses to AZD1222 COVID-19 vaccine. From germline, CDR1 is SGHTA and CDR2 FQGNSA. Trimming removed 2 bases from V and 1 base from J, with 12 bases in between. The CDR3 is 16 residues long. Method: immunoSEQ multiplex PCR; TCRdb's copy keeps in-frame clones and lacks some. This table holds about 75,000 clones, approximately 89% found once. The input for sequencing was peripheral blood, taken 28 days after the second dose of the MenACWY control vaccine. The gene calls are TRBV7-2 and TRBJ1-5; the D gene is possibly TRBD1 (5 bases). This clonotype was obtained from an adult who received the MenACWY meningococcal vaccine as a control. The DNA for the CDR3 is TGTGCCAGCAGCTTATCTGTACAGGCGAGCAATCAGCCCCAGCATTTT. Protein: CASSLSVQASNQPQHF.